The sequence of this TCR beta chain was determined in a study of T cell responses to AZD1222 COVID-19 vaccine. General observations from the study: Repertoires in all cases were sampled only once the peak T cell response had passed. The study found vaccine-associated CD4 TCRs spanning spike, dominant at 160-218 and 743-854.

Germline V lookup: CDR1 SGHTA, CDR2 FQGTGA. Unmatched junction bases numbered 8, after V lost 3 bases and J lost 3 bases. CDR3 size: 19 residues. A note on this clone: The antigen is undetermined.

Data came from immunoSEQ multiplex PCR; TCRdb stores just in-frame clones and leaves some out. Among some 100,000 clones listed, roughly nine tenths were seen once. The sample here was peripheral blood, taken on day 0 of AZD1222 vaccination. The rearrangement joins TRBV7-3 to TRBJ2-2; 15 positions match TRBD2. This TCR came from an adult in good health. Here the CDR3 DNA reads TGTGCCAGCAGCTTCTCCGGACTAGCGGGAGGGCAGGACACCGGGGAGCTGTTTTTT. It translates to CASSFSGLAGGQDTGELFF.